This T cell receptor (beta chain) was captured in a study of molecular identifiers for immune sequencing clone quantification. Study-wide points: Effector cells had over 99% of their molecules in clones above 20 RNA copies, while naive cells had under 1%.

This clonotype was seen repeatedly, ten times or more. The antigen remains unidentified. This CDR3 contains 15 residues. CDR1 MNHEY and CDR2 SMNVEV come from the germline V gene (reference sequence). V was pared by 3 bases and J by 5 bases, with 17 bases between. MiXCR, run by TCRdb on the PCR reads, gives a single entry per CDR3 protein. The sample holds a few hundred thousand distinct CDR3 sequences; 20% to 25% are singletons and the top ten take approximately 0.8%. The chain employs TRBV27 and TRBJ2-7; D could derive from TRBD1 or TRBD2 (5 bases each). The sequenced sample consisted of naive CD8+ T cells from blood, with Jurkat cell RNA spiked in. As to subset: FACS-sorted CD8+CD4-CCR7+CD45RA+ naive T cells. The clonotype originates from a human donor in good health. Some libraries in this study had Jurkat cell RNA spiked in. Here the CDR3 reads CASSLAGQRGDEQYF. The CDR3 region has the DNA TGTGCCAGCAGTTTGGCCGGCCAGAGAGGGGACGAGCAGTACTTC.